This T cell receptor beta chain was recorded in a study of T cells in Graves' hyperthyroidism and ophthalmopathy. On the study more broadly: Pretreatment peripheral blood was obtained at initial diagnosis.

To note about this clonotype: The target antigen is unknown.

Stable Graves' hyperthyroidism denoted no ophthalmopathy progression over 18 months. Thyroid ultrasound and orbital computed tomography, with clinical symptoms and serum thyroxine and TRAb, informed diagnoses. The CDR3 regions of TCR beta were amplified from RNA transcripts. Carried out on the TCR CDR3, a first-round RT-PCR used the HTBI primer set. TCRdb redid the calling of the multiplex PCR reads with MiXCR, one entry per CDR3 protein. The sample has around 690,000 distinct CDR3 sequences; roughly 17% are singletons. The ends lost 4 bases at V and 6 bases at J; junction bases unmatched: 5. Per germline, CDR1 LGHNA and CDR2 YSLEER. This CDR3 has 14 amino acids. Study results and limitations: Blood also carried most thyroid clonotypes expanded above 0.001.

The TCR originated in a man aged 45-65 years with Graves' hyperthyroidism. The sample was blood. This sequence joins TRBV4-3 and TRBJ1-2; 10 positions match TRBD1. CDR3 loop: CASSRGTGVHGYTF. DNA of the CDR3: TGCGCCAGCAGCCGAGGGACAGGGGTACATGGCTACACCTTC.